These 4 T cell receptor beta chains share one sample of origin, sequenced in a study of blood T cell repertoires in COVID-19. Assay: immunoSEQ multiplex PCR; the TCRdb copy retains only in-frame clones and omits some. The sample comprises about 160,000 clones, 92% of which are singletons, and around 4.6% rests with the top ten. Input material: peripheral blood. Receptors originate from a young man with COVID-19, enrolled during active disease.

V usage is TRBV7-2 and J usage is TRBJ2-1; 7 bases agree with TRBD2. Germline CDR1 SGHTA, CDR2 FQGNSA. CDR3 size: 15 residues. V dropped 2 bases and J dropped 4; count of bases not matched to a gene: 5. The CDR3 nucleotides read TGTGCCAGCAGCTTAACCAGCGGGAAGTACAATGAGCAGTTCTTC. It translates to CASSLTSGKYNEQFF.

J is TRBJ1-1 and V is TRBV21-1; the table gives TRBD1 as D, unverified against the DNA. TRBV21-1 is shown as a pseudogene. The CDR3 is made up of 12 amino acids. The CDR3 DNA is TGTGCCAGCAGCAAAGCGGACAGGGCCGCTTTCTTT. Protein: CASSKADRAAFF.

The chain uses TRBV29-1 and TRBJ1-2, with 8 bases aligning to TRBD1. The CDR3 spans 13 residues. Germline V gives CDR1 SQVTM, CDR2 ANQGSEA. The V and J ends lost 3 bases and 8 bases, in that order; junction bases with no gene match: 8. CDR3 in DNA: TGCAGCGTTGATCCTCAGGGGGCGCAGGGCTACACCTTC. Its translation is CSVDPQGAQGYTF.

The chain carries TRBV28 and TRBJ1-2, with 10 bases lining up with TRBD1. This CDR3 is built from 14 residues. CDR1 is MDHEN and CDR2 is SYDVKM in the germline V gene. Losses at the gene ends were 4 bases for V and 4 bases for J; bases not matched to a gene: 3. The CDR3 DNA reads TGTGCCAGCAGTTCGACAGGGGGCTCCTATGGCTACACCTTC. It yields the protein CASSSTGGSYGYTF.